This record covers a single T cell receptor beta chain. This clone has only one observation. Its antigen specificity is not known. No quality values exist for individual bases; no much larger clone is one base distant. This entry belongs to a study of neoadjuvant nivolumab and ipilimumab in lung cancer (dated by TCRdb to the early 2020s). A note on the overall study: Nivolumab was given at 3 mg/kg intravenously on days 1, 15 and 29, and the combination arm added ipilimumab 1 mg/kg on day 1 only. The primary trial endpoint was the major pathologic response (MPR) rate in the intention-to-treat population in each study arm. A total of about 43 patients with operable NSCLC were treated in the trial, with about 23 randomized to nivolumab monotherapy and roughly 21 randomized to nivolumab plus ipilimumab. The study compared TCR repertoires in pretherapy (baseline) peripheral blood with TCR repertoires in tumors resected at surgery following neoadjuvant immune checkpoint blockade. Matched pretherapy and resected tumor pairs were analyzed for seven patients, of whom four received nivolumab and three received nivolumab plus ipilimumab. What the authors observed across the whole study: TCR richness and clonality were greater in resected tumors than in tumor-adjacent uninvolved lung, and increases were seen in more dual-therapy-treated tumors. From pretherapy to surgery, tumor T-cell richness and clonality went up in three of three dual-therapy tumors, versus only two of four nivolumab-treated tumors. No significant correlation was found between TCR clonality and pathologic tumor regression, and only one major-pathologic-response sample was available for the clonality analysis. Richness in tumors resected after neoadjuvant therapy showed a positive correlation with pretherapy blood TCR richness (Spearman R ≈ 0.87). TCR sequencing was performed in a small number of samples.

From the cysteine through the phenylalanine, the CDR3 covers 16 amino acids. The DNA shown is the 48-base CDR3, in frame from base 1. The germline V gene sets CDR1 to SGHDN and CDR2 to FVKESK. V is reduced by 0 bases and J by 5 bases, leaving a spacing of 16 bases between them. The sample's time point label, in plain terms: at surgical resection after neoadjuvant nivolumab +/- ipilimumab. Samples were obtained from the phase 2 randomized NEOSTAR trial, in which neoadjuvant nivolumab or nivolumab plus ipilimumab followed by surgery was tested in operable NSCLC. Libraries were prepared through the immunoSEQ multiplex PCR assay. Processing in the source paper ran as follows. Repertoires were summarized in terms of richness and clonality, and significantly expanded and contracted clones between pre- and post-therapy samples were identified. TCRdb provides this immuneACCESS table in a form limited to in-frame rearrangements. Some clones are lacking; in checked studies, under half of them reflect an unresolved V gene, and why the rest are absent is not known. V and J calls and clone size follow that table, whereas D and trimming were derived from the DNA. This sample lists about 18,000 clones; 60% to 85% were detected once. The ten biggest clones cover about 8.1% of the sample.

The starting material was tumor tissue, obtained after neoadjuvant nivolumab, alone or with ipilimumab, at or shortly before surgery. The TCR comes from an adult with non-small cell lung cancer. This receptor chain uses TRBV14 and TRBJ1-1, with the D gene too uncertain to name. The nucleotides are TGTGCCAGCAGCCAAGATAAGGGTGGGTCGGGGACTGAAGCTTTCTTT. Its translation is CASSQDKGGSGTEAFF.